The T cell receptor (beta chain) described here comes from a study of T cell responses to AZD1222 COVID-19 vaccine. Data came from immunoSEQ multiplex PCR; TCRdb stores just in-frame clones and leaves some out. The sample has fewer than 65,000 clones, about 80% seen once. The CDR3 totals 14 residues. Germline values: CDR1 MNHEY, CDR2 SMNVEV (reference sequence). V was shortened by 10 bases and J by 3 bases, with 18 bases between the two germline ends. This TCR derives from an adult in good health. The V call is TRBV27, the J call TRBJ1-2, with D tentatively TRBD1 (6 bases). The input for sequencing was peripheral blood, taken on day 0 of AZD1222 vaccination. Written as DNA, the CDR3 is TGTGCCACTAGTTTACGGCAGGGGTACTATGGCTACACCTTC. Amino acid sequence: CATSLRQGYYGYTF.